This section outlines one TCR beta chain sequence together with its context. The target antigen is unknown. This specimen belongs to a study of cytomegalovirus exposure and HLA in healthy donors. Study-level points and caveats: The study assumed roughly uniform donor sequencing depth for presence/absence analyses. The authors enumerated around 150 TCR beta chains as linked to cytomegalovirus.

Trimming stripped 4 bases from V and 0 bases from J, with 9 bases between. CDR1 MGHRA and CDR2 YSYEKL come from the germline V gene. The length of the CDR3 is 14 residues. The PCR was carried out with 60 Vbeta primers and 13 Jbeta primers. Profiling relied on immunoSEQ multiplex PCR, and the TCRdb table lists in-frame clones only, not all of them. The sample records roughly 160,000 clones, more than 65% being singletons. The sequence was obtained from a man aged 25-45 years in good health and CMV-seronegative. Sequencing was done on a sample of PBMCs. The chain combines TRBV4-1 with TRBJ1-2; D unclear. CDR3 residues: CASSRTGTNYGYTF. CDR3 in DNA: TGCGCCAGCAGCCGGACGGGGACTAACTATGGCTACACCTTC.